These 30 T cell receptor beta chains were all obtained from the same sample, sequenced in a study of cytomegalovirus exposure and HLA in healthy donors. With 60 Vbeta and 13 Jbeta primers, the PCR was carried out. Sequenced by immunoSEQ multiplex PCR; TCRdb stores in-frame clones only, minus some. Of roughly 150,000 clones listed, approximately 83% are singletons. The sample consisted of PBMCs. These receptors were taken from a woman aged 18-29 years in good health and CMV-seronegative.

The CDR3 loop reads CASREDRYSNQPQHF. The DNA for the CDR3 is TGTGCCAGCAGGGAGGACAGGTATAGCAATCAGCCCCAGCATTTT. The genes are TRBV2 and TRBJ1-5; 7 bases are a match to TRBD1. The CDR3 runs to 15 residues. The germline gives CDR1 SNHLY, CDR2 FYNNEI. The V gene end was trimmed by 6 bases and the J gene end by 0 bases; junction bases not matched to a gene: 5.

This rearrangement joins TRBV12-1 to TRBJ2-1; the DNA was not used to check the table's D call, TRBD1. TRBV12-1 is given as a pseudogene. The length of the CDR3 is 15 residues. The DNA for the CDR3 is TGTGCCAGTCATGGGGACCAGGGGGCATACAATGAGCAGTTCTTC. It codes for CASHGDQGAYNEQFF.

J is TRBJ2-7 and V is TRBV2; a possible D gene is TRBD1 (5 bases). The germline V and J ends were trimmed by 8 bases and 2 bases, with 16 bases remaining between them. Germline V lookup: CDR1 SNHLY, CDR2 FYNNEI. The CDR3 is 14 amino acids. CDR3 DNA sequence: TGTGCCAGCCCAGGGTTTGGAGATCCCTACGAGCAGTACTTC. This sequence encodes CASPGFGDPYEQYF.

This clone has just a few counts. The J gene is TRBJ1-2, the V gene TRBV6-5; no reliable D call. There are 13 residues in the CDR3. In germline, CDR1 is MNHEY, CDR2 SVGAGI. Trimming took off 5 bases at V and 8 bases at J, with 15 bases between the two ends. The CDR3: CASSETLSYGYTF. The CDR3 DNA reads as TGTGCCAGCAGTGAGACATTGAGTTACGGCTACACCTTC.

This chain uses TRBV6-5 with TRBJ1-1; D not certain. The V gene's germline CDR1 is MNHEY and CDR2 SVGAGI. V was pared by 5 bases and J by 2 bases, with 9 bases between. This CDR3 is built from 13 residues. CDR3 nucleotides: TGTGCCAGCAGTAAAACGCTAAACACTGAAGCTTTCTTT. Translation: CASSKTLNTEAFF.

The rearrangement uses TRBV6-5 and TRBJ1-1, with D unclear. V was cut by 2 bases and J by 4 bases, with 8 bases left in between. This CDR3 has 13 residues. Germline lookup yields CDR1 MNHEY and CDR2 SVGAGI. The CDR3 nucleotides are TGTGCCAGCAGTTACGGGCACCGCACTGAAGCTTTCTTT. It is translated as CASSYGHRTEAFF.

The rearrangement joins TRBV18 to TRBJ1-3; unclear D gene. This CDR3 contains 16 residues. Trimming took off 2 bases at V and 9 bases at J, with 20 bases between the two ends. Germline V gene lookup returns CDR1 KGHSH and CDR2 LQKENI. For the CDR3, the DNA is TGTGCCAGCTCACCATTAAGGGATCCTGCTGAGGGCACCATATATTTT. It translates to CASSPLRDPAEGTIYF.

The rearrangement joins TRBV10-3 to TRBJ1-1, with D possibly matching TRBD1 (6 bases). The germline V and J ends were trimmed by 6 bases and 0 bases, with 17 bases remaining between them. Per the germline V gene, CDR1 is ENHRY and CDR2 is SYGVKD. The CDR3 length is 16 residues. The CDR3 DNA reads as TGTGCCATCAGACAAGGGGCCCCAGGGGTGAACACTGAAGCTTTCTTT. It is translated as CAIRQGAPGVNTEAFF.

The chain employs TRBV7-9 and TRBJ2-5; 8 nucleotides line up with TRBD2. Germline V gene data show CDR1 as SEHNR and CDR2 as FQNEAQ (reference sequence). The V segment lost 6 bases and the J segment 5 bases; nucleotides outside the gene matches: 14. The CDR3 covers 16 residues. Written as DNA, the CDR3 is TGTGCCAGCAGTCCAGTTGGGCCGCCGGGAGGGGAGACCCAGTACTTC. Residues: CASSPVGPPGGETQYF.

Notes on this clone: Other DNA sequences in this sample translate to the same CDR3. The rearrangement uses TRBV18 and TRBJ1-5, with 7 nucleotides matching TRBD1. The V and J ends lost 6 bases and 5 bases, in that order; junction bases with no gene match: 13. The germline CDR1 and CDR2 sequences are KGHSH and LQKENI. The CDR3 length is 16 residues. CDR3 bases: TGTGCCAGCTCGGAGGCAGGGGGACTCTTGGATCAGCCCCAGCATTTT. This gives the protein CASSEAGGLLDQPQHF.

The chain has TRBV9 and TRBJ2-5, with 12 bases identical to TRBD2. The CDR3 is made up of 17 amino acids. Germline values: CDR1 SGDLS, CDR2 YYNGEE. J gave up 4 bases and V 1 base, and 8 bases lay outside the gene matches. The CDR3 sequence: CASSVWASGGAGETQYF. CDR3 nucleotides: TGTGCCAGCAGCGTATGGGCTAGCGGGGGGGCGGGAGAGACCCAGTACTTC.

The gene calls are TRBV5-5 and TRBJ1-2, with 10 bases fitting TRBD1. Per the germline V gene, CDR1 is SGHKS and CDR2 is YYEKEE (reference sequence). This CDR3 region has 15 residues. Trimming at V came to 0 bases and at J to 7 bases, leaving 6 bases not matched to a gene. Written as DNA, the CDR3 is TGTGCCAGCAGCTTGGGACAGGGGGCCCTGGGTGGCTACACCTTC. It yields the protein CASSLGQGALGGYTF.

The rearrangement links TRBV5-1 to TRBJ1-2; TRBD1 is a possible D gene (5 bases). The V and J ends lost 0 bases and 8 bases respectively, with 14 bases between them. This CDR3 is built from 14 residues. Germline V gene lookup returns CDR1 SGHRS and CDR2 YFSETQ. The CDR3 loop is CASSLAVGTGGYTF. CDR3 nucleotides: TGCGCCAGCAGCTTGGCCGTGGGGACTGGAGGCTACACCTTC.

The genes are TRBV6-1 and TRBJ1-2; 8 positions match TRBD1. In germline, CDR1 is MNHNS, CDR2 SASEGT. The CDR3 sequence is 14 residues long. J was trimmed by 4 bases and V by 3 bases; bases with no gene match: 4. CDR3 DNA: TGTGCCAGCAGTGATTGGACAGGGATCTATGGCTACACCTTC. It is translated as CASSDWTGIYGYTF.

This chain joins TRBV14 and TRBJ1-1, with 9 nucleotides matching TRBD1. With 4 bases clipped from V and 4 bases from J, the junction kept 7 bases outside the gene matches. This CDR3 spans 15 amino acids. Germline values: CDR1 SGHDN, CDR2 FVKESK. CDR3 protein: CASSLLWTGATEAFF. The CDR3 nucleotides are TGTGCCAGCAGCCTGCTTTGGACAGGGGCCACTGAAGCTTTCTTT.

The V gene is TRBV7-8, the J gene TRBJ2-2, with 7 bases that match TRBD2. Germline V gene sequence: CDR1 SGHVS, CDR2 FQNEAQ. V gave up 3 bases and J gave up 4 bases; unmatched junction bases: 8. The CDR3 totals 16 residues. This CDR3 reads CASSLAGGRSTGELFF. The CDR3 coding sequence is TGTGCCAGCAGCTTGGCAGGCGGGAGATCCACCGGGGAGCTGTTTTTT.

The V gene is TRBV29-1, the J gene TRBJ2-2, with TRBD1 identical over 7 bases. The CDR3 covers 17 residues. Germline loops: CDR1 SQVTM, CDR2 ANQGSEA. V dropped 5 bases and J dropped 8; count of bases not matched to a gene: 20. The CDR3 here is CSVSDYSGTAQGGELFF. CDR3 nucleotide sequence: TGCAGCGTTTCTGATTATAGTGGGACAGCCCAAGGAGGGGAGCTGTTTTTT.

This CDR3 is CASSLFGAGGGSEAFF. DNA of the CDR3: TGTGCCAGCAGTTTATTCGGAGCAGGGGGTGGATCTGAAGCTTTCTTT. J is TRBJ1-1 and V is TRBV28, with 7 bases lining up with TRBD1. Germline-derived CDR1 and CDR2 are MDHEN and SYDVKM. J lost 6 bases, V lost 1 base, and 11 bases had no gene match. This CDR3 has 16 residues. Full variable domain (rest looked up from reference TRBV28 and TRBJ1-1): DVKVTQSSRYLVKRTGEKVFLECVQDMDHENMFWYRQDPGLGLRLIYFSYDVKMKEKGDIPEGYSVSREKKERFSLILESASTNQTSMYLCASSLFGAGGGSEAFFGQGTRLTVV.

The rearrangement uses TRBV15 and TRBJ1-2; no firm D call. Germline CDR1 LNHNV, CDR2 YYDKDF (reference sequence). V was shortened by 0 bases and J by 4 bases, with 6 bases between the two germline ends. The CDR3 contains 13 residues. The CDR3 loop reads CATSRDYSYGYTF. DNA of the CDR3: TGTGCCACCAGCAGAGATTACAGCTATGGCTACACCTTC.

This clone was seen only once. The chain combines TRBV30 with TRBJ2-3, with TRBD2 matching 7 bases. The junction had 9 bases not matched to a gene; V was cut back by 4 bases and J by 2 bases. CDR1 GTSNPN and CDR2 SVGIG come from the germline V gene (reference sequence). CDR3 length: 15 amino acids. CDR3 region: CAWNRGAGVTDTQYF. The CDR3 bases are TGTGCCTGGAACCGAGGTGCGGGGGTCACAGATACGCAGTATTTT.

This chain connects TRBV6-1 to TRBJ2-7; TRBD1 matches at 8 bases. The CDR3 length is 11 residues. Germline CDR1 reads MNHNS; CDR2 reads SASEGT. Trimming at V came to 2 bases and at J to 9 bases, leaving 0 bases not matched to a gene. The CDR3 sequence: CASSEQGAQYF. The CDR3 bases are TGTGCCAGCAGTGAACAGGGGGCGCAGTACTTC.

The chain links TRBV2 to TRBJ1-1; D unresolved. Trimming took 9 bases from V and 0 from J, leaving 14 bases between them. Germline V gene data show CDR1 as SNHLY and CDR2 as FYNNEI. The CDR3 totals 14 residues. As DNA, the CDR3 is TGTGCCAGACCCGTCGGCGGGGTGAACACTGAAGCTTTCTTT. It codes for CARPVGGVNTEAFF. Looking up the rest from reference TRBV2 and TRBJ1-1 gives the full variable domain: EPEVTQTPSHQVTQMGQEVILRCVPISNHLYFYWYRQILGQKVEFLVSFYNNEISEKSEIFDDQFSVERPDGSNFTLKIRSTKLEDSAMYFCARPVGGVNTEAFFGQGTRLTVV.

The CDR3 here is CASSLLTSGALTQYF. The CDR3 nucleotides are TGTGCCAGCAGCTTGTTAACTAGCGGGGCCCTCACGCAGTATTTT. V and J are TRBV5-5 and TRBJ2-3, with TRBD2 matching over 10 bases. The germline gives CDR1 SGHKS, CDR2 YYEKEE (reference sequence). V lost 1 base and J lost 9; bases outside the gene matches: 8. The CDR3 is made up of 15 amino acids.

This rearrangement joins TRBV25-1 to TRBJ1-2; no definite D call. Germline CDR1 MGHDK, CDR2 SYGVNS. Trimming took off 1 base at V and 6 bases at J, with 15 bases between the two ends. This CDR3 comprises 15 residues. The CDR3 DNA reads TGTGCCAGCAGTGAATCCCTGGGCAGCTTGAATGGCTACACCTTC. Protein product: CASSESLGSLNGYTF.

The genes are TRBV5-4 and TRBJ2-2, with 7 nucleotides matching TRBD1. Germline V gene lookup returns CDR1 SGHNT and CDR2 YYREEE (reference sequence). The CDR3 length is 14 residues. Trimming cost V 3 bases and J 3 bases; bases outside gene matches: 2. Written as DNA, the CDR3 is TGTGCCAGCAGCTGGGGGACAGACACCGGGGAGCTGTTTTTT. Residues: CASSWGTDTGELFF.

The V and J genes are TRBV6-5 and TRBJ1-4; TRBD1 agrees at 9 bases. V lost 6 bases to trimming and J lost 2 bases; unmatched junction nucleotides: 4. There are 15 residues in the CDR3. Per germline, CDR1 MNHEY and CDR2 SVGAGI. The CDR3 nucleotides are TGTGCCAGCAGAGCCGGGACAGGGACTAATGAAAAACTGTTTTTT. Translating it yields CASRAGTGTNEKLFF.

The chain is built from TRBV19 and TRBJ2-2; 12 bases map to TRBD1. The CDR3 is 17 residues long. The ends lost 5 bases at V and 2 bases at J; junction bases unmatched: 6. CDR1 and CDR2 from the germline V gene are LNHDA and SQIVND (reference sequence). CDR3 residues: CASSPGDRGRNTGELFF. CDR3 in DNA: TGTGCCAGTAGTCCCGGGGACAGGGGGCGCAACACCGGGGAGCTGTTTTTT.

The J gene is TRBJ2-1, the V gene TRBV11-3, with TRBD1 matching over 7 bases. The CDR3 length is 15 residues. Looked up from germline, CDR1 is SGHNT and CDR2 is YENEEA. With V trimmed by 0 bases and J by 10 bases, 9 bases remained unmatched. CDR3 sequence: CASSLDQNRGDEQFF. The CDR3 DNA is TGTGCCAGCAGCTTAGATCAGAACAGGGGTGACGAGCAGTTCTTC.

The chain couples TRBV27 to TRBJ2-7; 8 bases align to TRBD2. This CDR3 contains 14 residues. CDR1 is MNHEY, CDR2 SMNVEV, per germline (reference sequence). V dropped 6 bases and J dropped 3; count of bases not matched to a gene: 7. As DNA, the CDR3 is TGTGCCAGCAGCAAAAGCCTAGCGGGCTACGAGCAGTACTTC. Amino acids: CASSKSLAGYEQYF.

This rearrangement joins TRBV19 to TRBJ1-5, with D possibly TRBD1 on 5 matching bases. The CDR3 extends over 15 amino acids. CDR1 is LNHDA and CDR2 is SQIVND in the germline V gene (reference sequence). Trimming took 5 bases from V and 4 from J, leaving 15 bases between them. In DNA form, the CDR3 reads TGTGCCAGTAGTCCACAGGCAGTAGGTAATCAGCCCCAGCATTTT. It translates to CASSPQAVGNQPQHF.